This T cell receptor beta chain was documented in a study of shared clonotypes between healthy human individuals. The V end was cut by 4 bases, the J end by 1 base, with 7 bases between. The CDR3 is 13 amino acids. Looked up from germline, CDR1 is SNHLY and CDR2 is FYNNEI. CD8 cells classed as naive were CD45RO-negative and positively selected for CCR7, excluding terminally differentiated effector memory CD45RA+ cells. Only in-frame clones appear in the TCRdb table, and some are missing; sequencing was by immunoSEQ multiplex PCR. The table shows about 600,000 clones, with 98% occurring only once. Sequencing was performed on naive CD8+ T cells sorted from blood. This chain uses TRBV2 with TRBJ1-1, with D perhaps TRBD1 (5 bases). This TCR was recovered from a man aged 25-45 years in good health. CDR3 region: CASSAGGNTEAFF. The CDR3 DNA follows: TGTGCCAGCAGTGCGGGGGGGAACACTGAAGCTTTCTTT.